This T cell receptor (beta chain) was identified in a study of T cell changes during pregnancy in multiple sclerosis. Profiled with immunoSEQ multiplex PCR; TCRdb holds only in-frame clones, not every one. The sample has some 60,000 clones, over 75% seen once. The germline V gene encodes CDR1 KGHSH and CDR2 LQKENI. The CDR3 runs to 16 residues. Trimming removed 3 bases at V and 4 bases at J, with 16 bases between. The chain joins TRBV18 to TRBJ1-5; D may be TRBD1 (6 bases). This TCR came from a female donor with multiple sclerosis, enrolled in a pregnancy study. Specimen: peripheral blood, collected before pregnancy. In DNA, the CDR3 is TGTGCCAGCTCACCGGCTGCAGGGGTAGCGAATCAGCCCCAGCATTTT. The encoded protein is CASSPAAGVANQPQHF.